The 19 T cell receptor beta chains reported below all come from one sample, sequenced in a study of cytomegalovirus exposure and HLA in healthy donors. Clones were read by immunoSEQ multiplex PCR, and TCRdb kept only the in-frame ones, dropping some. The profile shows approximately 39,000 clones, approximately 95% of them singletons. Material: PBMCs. The receptor set was obtained from a man aged 18 to 29 in good health and CMV-seronegative.

The chain uses TRBV6-5 and TRBJ2-7, with 7 positions matching TRBD1. Losses at the gene ends were 0 bases for V and 2 bases for J; bases not matched to a gene: 1. The CDR3 has 14 amino acids. Germline V CDR1 and CDR2: MNHEY, SVGAGI. CDR3 coding DNA: TGTGCCAGCAGTTACTCGGACAGGACCTACGAGCAGTACTTC. It yields the protein CASSYSDRTYEQYF.

V is TRBV11-2 and J is TRBJ2-7, with D possibly TRBD2 on 6 matching bases. The germline CDR1 and CDR2 sequences are SGHAT and FQNNGV. This CDR3 spans 14 amino acids. V shed 5 bases and J shed 6 bases, with 17 bases lying between them. The CDR3 loop is CASSLFLGTSEQYF. CDR3 sequence (DNA): TGTGCCAGCAGCCTATTCCTAGGGACTTCCGAGCAGTACTTC. The whole variable domain, remainder taken from reference TRBV11-2 and TRBJ2-7, is EAGVAQSPRYKIIEKRQSVAFWCNPISGHATLYWYQQILGQGPKLLIQFQNNGVVDDSQLPKDRFSAERLKGVDSTLKIQPAKLEDSAVYLCASSLFLGTSEQYFGPGTRLTVT.

The chain combines TRBV7-3 with TRBJ1-1; unclear D gene. The CDR3 is 13 residues long. The germline V and J ends were trimmed by 5 bases and 4 bases, with 11 bases remaining between them. The germline V gene encodes CDR1 SGHTA and CDR2 FQGTGA. CDR3 in DNA: TGTGCCAGCAGCGCACAACGCTCCACTGAAGCTTTCTTT. The encoded protein is CASSAQRSTEAFF. The whole variable domain, filled in from reference TRBV7-3 and TRBJ1-1, reads GAGVSQTPSNKVTEKGKYVELRCDPISGHTALYWYRQSLGQGPEFLIYFQGTGAADDSGLPNDRFFAVRPEGSVSTLKIQRTERGDSAVYLCASSAQRSTEAFFGQGTRLTVV.

The chain joins TRBV5-1 to TRBJ2-7, with 8 bases that match TRBD1. The V gene's germline CDR1 is SGHRS and CDR2 YFSETQ. The CDR3 covers 14 residues. Germline trimming cut 4 bases from V and 6 bases from J; bases unmatched to any gene: 9. For the CDR3, the DNA is TGCGCCAGCAGCAGGGACAGGCTGGGAGGCGAGCAGTACTTC. Encoded protein: CASSRDRLGGEQYF. Variable domain in full (rest from reference TRBV5-1 and TRBJ2-7): KAGVTQTPRYLIKTRGQQVTLSCSPISGHRSVSWYQQTPGQGLQFLFEYFSETQRNKGNFPGRFSGRQFSNSRSEMNVSTLELGDSALYLCASSRDRLGGEQYFGPGTRLTVT.

The rearrangement links TRBV27 to TRBJ2-5; 12 nucleotides agree with TRBD1. Trimming at V came to 4 bases and at J to 5 bases, leaving 5 bases not matched to a gene. The germline V gene encodes CDR1 MNHEY and CDR2 SMNVEV (reference sequence). The CDR3 extends over 15 amino acids. CDR3 bases: TGTGCCAGCAGTTATAGGGGACAGGGGGCTGAGACCCAGTACTTC. Translating gives CASSYRGQGAETQYF.

The V gene is TRBV20-1, the J gene TRBJ1-2, with D unclear. The length of the CDR3 is 11 residues. Trimming took off 1 base at V and 8 bases at J, with 8 bases between the two ends. Germline CDR1 DFQATT, CDR2 SNEGSKA (reference sequence). Written as DNA, the CDR3 is TGCAGTGCTAGAGGACCCGGGGGCTACACCTTC. Translated: CSARGPGGYTF.

The J gene is TRBJ2-1, the V gene TRBV27; 12 bases match TRBD2. This CDR3 contains 15 residues. Per germline, CDR1 MNHEY and CDR2 SMNVEV (reference sequence). With 7 bases clipped from V and 4 bases from J, the junction kept 5 bases outside the gene matches. CDR3 sequence reads: CASKLAGGQYNEQFF. CDR3 nucleotide sequence: TGTGCCAGCAAACTAGCGGGGGGCCAATACAATGAGCAGTTCTTC.

The chain uses TRBV5-4 and TRBJ1-1; D perhaps matches TRBD1 (6 bases). V was trimmed by 5 bases and J by 1 base, leaving 15 bases between them. The length of the CDR3 is 15 residues. The germline V gene has CDR1 SGHNT and CDR2 YYREEE (reference sequence). CDR3 residues: CASSVGALGNTEAFF. In nucleotides, the CDR3 is TGTGCCAGCAGTGTGGGGGCGTTAGGGAACACTGAAGCTTTCTTT.

This chain joins TRBV30 and TRBJ1-1; D perhaps matches TRBD1 (6 bases). V dropped 5 bases and J dropped 4 bases, with 11 bases sitting between them. Germline V gives CDR1 GTSNPN, CDR2 SVGIG (reference sequence). The CDR3 extends over 12 amino acids. CDR3 nucleotide sequence: TGTGCCTGGTCTACAGGGCCCACTGAAGCTTTCTTT. Protein sequence: CAWSTGPTEAFF.

In this sample, this clone turned up once. The chain recombines TRBV10-2 with TRBJ2-7, with D possibly TRBD2 on 5 matching bases. With 8 bases removed from V and 3 bases from J, the gap between germline ends came to 11 bases. CDR1 is WSHSY and CDR2 is SAAADI in the germline V gene. The CDR3 sequence is 12 residues long. The CDR3 protein is CASEGANYEQYF. The CDR3 bases are TGCGCCAGCGAGGGAGCTAACTACGAGCAGTACTTC.

This sequence joins TRBV9 and TRBJ2-7, with 8 bases lining up with TRBD2. CDR1 is SGDLS, CDR2 YYNGEE, per germline. The CDR3 is made up of 14 amino acids. The V and J ends lost 2 bases and 6 bases, in that order; junction bases with no gene match: 7. CDR3 DNA: TGTGCCAGCAGCGTTGGGACTAGTCTCTTCGAGCAGTACTTC. Protein product: CASSVGTSLFEQYF.

The chain employs TRBV30 and TRBJ1-1, with TRBD1 matching 9 bases. The CDR3 has 14 amino acids. The trim removed 2 bases at V and 10 bases at J, leaving 11 bases unmatched. CDR1 GTSNPN and CDR2 SVGIG come from the germline V gene (reference sequence). CDR3: CAWSRNRGRGGAFF. The CDR3 region has the DNA TGTGCCTGGAGTCGGAACAGGGGGCGGGGTGGAGCTTTCTTT.

This sequence joins TRBV6-1 and TRBJ2-1; 9 nucleotides align to TRBD1. Germline V gene sequence: CDR1 MNHNS, CDR2 SASEGT. CDR3 length equals 12 residues. V was clipped by 8 bases and J by 8 bases; unmatched bases: 4. Here the CDR3 reads CASRDRVDEQFF. CDR3 DNA sequence: TGTGCCAGCCGGGACAGGGTTGATGAGCAGTTCTTC.

The chain links TRBV28 to TRBJ2-5; 10 nucleotides line up with TRBD1. CDR3 length: 16 residues. Germline V gene sequence: CDR1 MDHEN, CDR2 SYDVKM. Losses at the gene ends were 2 bases for V and 2 bases for J; bases not matched to a gene: 5. The CDR3 coding sequence is TGTGCCAGCAGTTTAGGGGGACAGGGGTCGCAAGAGACCCAGTACTTC. Its protein product is CASSLGGQGSQETQYF.

This chain links TRBV9 with TRBJ2-1; 12 bases match TRBD2. The CDR3 is 16 amino acids. Germline CDR1 reads SGDLS; CDR2 reads YYNGEE. The V segment lost 4 bases and the J segment 4 bases; nucleotides outside the gene matches: 6. CDR3 nucleotide sequence: TGTGCCAGCAGCATCGGACTAGCGGGGACGTACAATGAGCAGTTCTTC. Protein: CASSIGLAGTYNEQFF.

This chain links TRBV5-1 with TRBJ2-1; D gene unclear. Trimming cost V 5 bases and J 8 bases, with 11 bases left between them. This CDR3 comprises 12 residues. Germline V gene data show CDR1 as SGHRS and CDR2 as YFSETQ. CDR3 coding DNA: TGCGCCAGCAGTAAAAACAGTGATGAGCAGTTCTTC. This gives the protein CASSKNSDEQFF.

The chain couples TRBV27 to TRBJ2-2, with a weak D call TRBD2 (6 bases). Trimming left V 3 bases short and J 1 base short, with 12 bases between. Germline values: CDR1 MNHEY, CDR2 SMNVEV (reference sequence). The CDR3 is made up of 16 amino acids. CDR3 in DNA: TGTGCCAGCAGTTTCAAACTAGCTTTGAACACCGGGGAGCTGTTTTTT. As protein: CASSFKLALNTGELFF.

The chain is built from TRBV11-1 and TRBJ1-1; D is undetermined. The V end lost 4 bases, the J end lost 1 base, and 10 bases lay between the germline ends. From germline, CDR1 is SGHAT and CDR2 FQDESV (reference sequence). This CDR3 region has 14 residues. CDR3 region: CASSSSRGNTEAFF. Here the CDR3 DNA reads TGTGCCAGCAGCTCATCGCGGGGGAACACTGAAGCTTTCTTT.

The chain is built from TRBV7-9 and TRBJ2-3; D remains ambiguous. Germline CDR1 is SEHNR and CDR2 is FQNEAQ (reference sequence). Deletions cut 5 bases from V and 1 base from J, with 13 bases between. The CDR3 runs to 15 residues. The CDR3 here is CASSLDLGGTDTQYF. CDR3 sequence (DNA): TGTGCCAGCAGCCTCGACCTAGGAGGCACAGATACGCAGTATTTT. Full variable domain (missing parts from reference TRBV7-9 and TRBJ2-3): DTGVSQNPRHKITKRGQNVTFRCDPISEHNRLYWYRQTLGQGPEFLTYFQNEAQLEKSRLLSDRFSAERPKGSFSTLEIQRTEQGDSAMYLCASSLDLGGTDTQYFGPGTRLTVL.